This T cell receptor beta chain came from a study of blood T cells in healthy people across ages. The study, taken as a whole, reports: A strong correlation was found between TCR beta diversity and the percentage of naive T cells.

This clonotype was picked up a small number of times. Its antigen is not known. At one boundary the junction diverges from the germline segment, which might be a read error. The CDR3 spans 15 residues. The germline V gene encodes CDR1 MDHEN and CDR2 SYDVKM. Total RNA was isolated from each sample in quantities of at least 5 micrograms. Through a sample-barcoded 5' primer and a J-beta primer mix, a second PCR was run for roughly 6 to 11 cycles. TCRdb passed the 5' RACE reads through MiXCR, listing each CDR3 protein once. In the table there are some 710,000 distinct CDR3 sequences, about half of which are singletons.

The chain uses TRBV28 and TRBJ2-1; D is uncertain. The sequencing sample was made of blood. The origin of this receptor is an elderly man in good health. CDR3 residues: CASSPAEIEVNEQFF. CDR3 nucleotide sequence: TGTGCCAGCAGTCCAGCTGAAATCGAAGTGAATGAGCAGTTTTTC.